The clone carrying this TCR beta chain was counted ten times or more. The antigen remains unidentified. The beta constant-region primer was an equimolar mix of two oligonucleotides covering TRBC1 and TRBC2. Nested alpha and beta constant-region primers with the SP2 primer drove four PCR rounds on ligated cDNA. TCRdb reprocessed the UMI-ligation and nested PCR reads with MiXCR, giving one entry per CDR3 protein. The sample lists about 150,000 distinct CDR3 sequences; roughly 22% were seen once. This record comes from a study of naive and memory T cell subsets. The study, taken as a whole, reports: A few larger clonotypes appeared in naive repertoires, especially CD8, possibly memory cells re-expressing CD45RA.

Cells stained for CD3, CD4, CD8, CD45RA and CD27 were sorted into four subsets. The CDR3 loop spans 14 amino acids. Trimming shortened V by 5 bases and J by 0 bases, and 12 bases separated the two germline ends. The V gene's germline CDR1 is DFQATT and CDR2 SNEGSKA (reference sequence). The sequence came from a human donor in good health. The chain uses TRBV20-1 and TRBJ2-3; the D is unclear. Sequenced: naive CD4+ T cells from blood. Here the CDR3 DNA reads TGCAGTGCTTTGAAACTCGATAGCACAGATACGCAGTATTTT. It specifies CSALKLDSTDTQYF.